The 22 T cell receptor beta chains below come from one sample, sequenced in a study of blood T cell repertoires in COVID-19. Generated by immunoSEQ multiplex PCR, the TCRdb table keeps only in-frame clones and is missing some. In the table there are about 310,000 clones, around 84% of which are singletons. The sequenced material came from PBMCs or T cells enriched from blood (not recorded which). These receptor sequences come from a woman in her twenties or thirties who had been exposed to COVID-19.

This clone appeared a single time. The V and J genes are TRBV10-2 and TRBJ1-5; TRBD1 matches 7 bases. The V and J ends lost 1 base and 9 bases, in that order; junction bases with no gene match: 6. There are 14 residues in the CDR3. CDR1 is WSHSY, CDR2 SAAADI, per germline. CDR3 DNA sequence: TGCGCCAGCAGTGAGTTTAGGGGGCGGCGGCCCCAGCATTTT. Translated: CASSEFRGRRPQHF.

The chain recombines TRBV4-3 with TRBJ1-2; 7 bases are a match to TRBD1. Looked up from germline, CDR1 is LGHNA and CDR2 is YSLEER. The CDR3 contains 17 residues. Unmatched junction bases numbered 11, after V lost 1 base and J lost 3 bases. CDR3 amino acids: CASSQVRGTEGYYGYTF. The CDR3 DNA is TGCGCCAGCAGCCAAGTCAGGGGGACAGAGGGGTACTATGGCTACACCTTC.

V is TRBV19 and J is TRBJ1-1, with no clear D. The CDR3 spans 13 residues. The germline V gene has CDR1 LNHDA and CDR2 SQIVND (reference sequence). The V end lost 3 bases, the J end lost 3 bases, and 8 bases lay between the germline ends. The CDR3 DNA follows: TGTGCCAGTAGTATGGCGGAGCACACTGAAGCTTTCTTT. It is translated as CASSMAEHTEAFF.

The chain has TRBV15 and TRBJ2-2, with D perhaps TRBD1 (6 bases). This CDR3 is built from 15 residues. Trimming left V 0 bases short and J 7 bases short, with 12 bases between. Germline V lookup: CDR1 LNHNV, CDR2 YYDKDF (reference sequence). CDR3 in DNA: TGTGCCACCAGCAGAGATCTGGGGGCGGGCGGGGAGCTGTTTTTT. Translating gives CATSRDLGAGGELFF.

V is TRBV7-8 and J is TRBJ2-7; D is possibly TRBD1 (7 bases). The V end was cut by 5 bases, the J end by 2 bases, with 19 bases between. The V gene's germline CDR1 is SGHVS and CDR2 FQNEAQ. The CDR3 is 16 residues long. In DNA, the CDR3 is TGTGCCAGCAGCCAACGCGGGACAGATCTTCCCTACGAGCAGTACTTC. Translation gives CASSQRGTDLPYEQYF.

The chain links TRBV19 to TRBJ2-3; 10 bases match TRBD2. The CDR3 sequence is 18 residues long. Losses at the gene ends were 6 bases for V and 0 bases for J; bases not matched to a gene: 12. CDR1 LNHDA and CDR2 SQIVND come from the germline V gene (reference sequence). In nucleotides, the CDR3 is TGTGCCAGTAGCCTACCCATAGCGGGGGGAATTAGCACAGATACGCAGTATTTT. It is translated as CASSLPIAGGISTDTQYF.

This rearrangement joins TRBV6-1 to TRBJ2-7; D may be TRBD1 (5 bases). The length of the CDR3 is 15 residues. Deletions cut 3 bases from V and 0 bases from J, with 12 bases between. Per germline, CDR1 MNHNS and CDR2 SASEGT. CDR3 nucleotide sequence: TGTGCCAGCAGTGAGGGTGACAGATACTCCTACGAGCAGTACTTC. Protein sequence: CASSEGDRYSYEQYF.

The chain is built from TRBV21-1 and TRBJ2-2; the table gives TRBD2 as D, unverified against the DNA. TRBV21-1 has pseudogene status. CDR3 length: 16 residues. CDR3: CASSPPGGLNTGELFF. The CDR3 DNA is TGTGCCAGCAGCCCCCCGGGGGGGCTGAACACCGGGGAGCTGTTTTTT.

The chain has TRBV28 and TRBJ1-2, with TRBD1 identical over 8 bases. Germline V lookup: CDR1 MDHEN, CDR2 SYDVKM. CDR3 size: 16 residues. V lost 2 bases and J lost 4; bases outside the gene matches: 9. CDR3 bases: TGTGCCAGCAGTTTAGTGGGACAGGTGGCCGGCTATGGCTACACCTTC. Protein sequence: CASSLVGQVAGYGYTF.

The chain joins TRBV9 to TRBJ2-3; 7 nucleotides agree with TRBD2. Looked up from germline, CDR1 is SGDLS and CDR2 is YYNGEE. CDR3 size: 17 residues. The V gene end was trimmed by 0 bases and the J gene end by 2 bases; junction bases not matched to a gene: 9. The CDR3 coding sequence is TGTGCCAGCAGCGTAGAAGGCGGGGGACTCCACACAGATACGCAGTATTTT. Translating it yields CASSVEGGGLHTDTQYF.

CDR3 DNA: TGCGCCAGCAGCTCGCAGGCTTCGAACACTGAAGCTTTCTTT. The encoded protein is CASSSQASNTEAFF. This sequence joins TRBV5-1 and TRBJ1-1; D is ambiguous. CDR1 is SGHRS, CDR2 YFSETQ, per germline. The CDR3 is made up of 14 amino acids. Trimming took 3 bases from V and 1 from J, leaving 10 bases between them.

The V gene is TRBV3-1 (or the pseudogene TRBV3-2), the J gene TRBJ1-2, with D unclear. The CDR3 covers 17 residues. The germline gives CDR1 LGHDT, CDR2 YNNKEL (reference sequence). Trimming took off 0 bases at V and 6 bases at J, with 20 bases between the two ends. As DNA, the CDR3 is TGTGCCAGCAGCCAAGAAGTAGTGAGCGACCTTCTCCATGGCTACACCTTC. Its translation is CASSQEVVSDLLHGYTF.

The J gene is TRBJ2-5, the V gene TRBV5-6; weak D call: TRBD2 (6 bases). Germline V gene data show CDR1 as SGHDT and CDR2 as YYEEEE. V was shortened by 4 bases and J by 6 bases, with 22 bases between the two germline ends. The CDR3 contains 16 residues. The CDR3 DNA is TGTGCCAGCAGCCCCAACCTTGGGCGGGGTATCAAGACCCAGTACTTC. This codes for CASSPNLGRGIKTQYF.

The rearrangement joins TRBV7-3 to TRBJ1-1; TRBD1 agrees at 9 bases. Germline assignment: CDR1 SGHTA and CDR2 FQGTGA. V lost 6 bases, J lost 5 bases, and 4 bases stayed unmatched. CDR3 length equals 13 residues. Here the CDR3 DNA reads TGTGCCAGCAGTGACAGGGGGTCGACTGAAGCTTTCTTT. Translation gives CASSDRGSTEAFF.

V and J are TRBV6-5 and TRBJ1-1; D gene unclear. Germline CDR1 is MNHEY and CDR2 is SVGAGI. The germline V and J ends were trimmed by 7 bases and 0 bases, with 6 bases remaining between them. This CDR3 is 12 amino acids long. CDR3 in amino acids: CASKRMNTEAFF. The DNA of the CDR3 is TGTGCCAGCAAGAGAATGAACACTGAAGCTTTCTTT.

The chain employs TRBV18 and TRBJ1-1; 9 nucleotides agree with TRBD1. This CDR3 is 19 amino acids long. Losses at the gene ends were 3 bases for V and 4 bases for J; bases not matched to a gene: 18. CDR1 and CDR2 (germline): KGHSH, LQKENI. The CDR3 sequence is CASSPRMVGQGSVGTEAFF. The CDR3 DNA sequence: TGTGCCAGCTCACCTCGAATGGTGGGACAGGGTTCAGTTGGCACTGAAGCTTTCTTT. The variable domain in full, with the rest retrieved from reference TRBV18 and TRBJ1-1, is NAGVMQNPRHLVRRRGQEARLRCSPMKGHSHVYWYRQLPEEGLKFMVYLQKENIIDESGMPKERFSAEFPKEGPSILRIQQVVRGDSAAYFCASSPRMVGQGSVGTEAFFGQGTRLTVV.

V gene TRBV28 combines with J gene TRBJ1-1; D not certain. Germline CDR1 MDHEN, CDR2 SYDVKM. There are 15 residues in the CDR3. Trimming shortened V by 6 bases and J by 4 bases, and 18 bases separated the two germline ends. The CDR3 reads CASSPVDAWATEAFF. CDR3 DNA: TGTGCCAGCAGCCCTGTCGATGCCTGGGCCACTGAAGCTTTCTTT.

A single count supports this clone. The chain links TRBV7-8 to TRBJ2-3; 7 bases agree with TRBD2. CDR1 is SGHVS, CDR2 FQNEAQ, per germline. V shed 5 bases and J 7 bases; nucleotides not matched to a gene: 3. The CDR3 spans 12 residues. CDR3 region: CASSLGLNTQYF. In DNA, the CDR3 is TGTGCCAGCAGCCTGGGACTAAATACGCAGTATTTT.

The chain joins TRBV5-8 to TRBJ2-3, with unresolved D. Trimming took off 1 base at V and 8 bases at J, with 11 bases between the two ends. CDR1 is SGHTS and CDR2 is YDEGEE in the germline V gene. The CDR3 covers 13 residues. The CDR3 here is CASSLSGSGTQYF. In nucleotides, the CDR3 is TGTGCCAGCAGCTTGTCAGGTAGTGGTACGCAGTATTTT. Supplemented by reference TRBV5-8 and TRBJ2-3, the full variable domain reads EAGVTQSPTHLIKTRGQQATLRCSPISGHTSVYWYQQALGLGLQFLLWYDEGEERNRGNFPPRFSGRQFPNYSSELNVNALELEDSALYLCASSLSGSGTQYFGPGTRLTVL.

This clone turned up a few times. V is TRBV2 and J is TRBJ1-5; TRBD1 matches at 9 bases. Germline CDR1 reads SNHLY; CDR2 reads FYNNEI. The CDR3 runs 15 residues. V shed 4 bases and J 2 bases; nucleotides not matched to a gene: 3. The CDR3 sequence: CASSGTGVRNQPQHF. CDR3 nucleotide sequence: TGTGCCAGCAGTGGGACAGGGGTTCGCAATCAGCCCCAGCATTTT.

The V gene is TRBV4-1, the J gene TRBJ1-4, with TRBD1 as a possible D gene (6 bases). V was trimmed by 3 bases and J by 5 bases, leaving 16 bases between them. This CDR3 spans 16 amino acids. Germline values: CDR1 MGHRA, CDR2 YSYEKL. The CDR3 loop reads CASSQKDRFMNEKLFF. CDR3 nucleotides: TGCGCCAGCAGCCAGAAAGACAGGTTTATGAATGAAAAACTGTTTTTT.

This clone was counted a few times. The gene calls are TRBV28 and TRBJ2-5; tentative D call: TRBD2 (5 bases). Germline loops: CDR1 MDHEN, CDR2 SYDVKM. V lost 6 bases and J lost 4, with 18 bases in between. The CDR3 spans 15 residues. CDR3 in amino acids: CASSSLGPFGETQYF. CDR3 coding DNA: TGTGCCAGCAGCTCACTAGGCCCGTTCGGAGAGACCCAGTACTTC.